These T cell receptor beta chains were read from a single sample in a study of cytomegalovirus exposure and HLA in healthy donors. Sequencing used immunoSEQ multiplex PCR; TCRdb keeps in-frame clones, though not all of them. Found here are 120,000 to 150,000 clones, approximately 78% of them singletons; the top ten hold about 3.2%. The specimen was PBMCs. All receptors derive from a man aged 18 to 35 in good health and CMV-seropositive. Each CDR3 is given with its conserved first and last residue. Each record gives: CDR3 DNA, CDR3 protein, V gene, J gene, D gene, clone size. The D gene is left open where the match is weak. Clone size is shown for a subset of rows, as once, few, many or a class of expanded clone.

TGTGCCAGCAGTTTATGGGGCGGGAGTAGATTCGATGAGCAGTTCTTC	CASSLWGGSRFDEQFF	TRBV28	TRBJ2-1	TRBD2	.
TGTGCCAGCAACCCGGGACTCAGGAACACTGAAGCTTTCTTT	CASNPGLRNTEAFF	TRBV28	TRBJ1-1	.	.
TGTGCCATCAGTGTCCGTACTAGCGAGTACAATGAGCAGTTCTTC	CAISVRTSEYNEQFF	TRBV10-3	TRBJ2-1	TRBD2	.
TGTGCCAGCCTCAGGCAGGGGAGCAATCAGCCCCAGCATTTT	CASLRQGSNQPQHF	TRBV28	TRBJ1-5	.	.
TGTGCCAGCAATGACAGGGGGATTCAGCCCCAGCATTTT	CASNDRGIQPQHF	TRBV2	TRBJ1-5	TRBD1	.
TGCAGCGTTGTACAGGGCGCGACCTATGGCTACACCTTC	CSVVQGATYGYTF	TRBV29-1	TRBJ1-2	.	.
TGCGCCAGCAGCTCCGGGACTAGCGGTAGTGAGCAGTACTTC	CASSSGTSGSEQYF	TRBV5-1	TRBJ2-7	TRBD2	once
TGTGCCACCAGCAGAGATTGGCGCACAGATACGCAGTATTTT	CATSRDWRTDTQYF	TRBV15	TRBJ2-3	.	.
TGTGCCAGCAGCTTATATGCAGGCGATGACTATGGCTACACCTTC	CASSLYAGDDYGYTF	TRBV7-8	TRBJ1-2	.	.
TGTGCCAGCAGCTTAAACGGCGGCTCCTACAATGAGCAGTTCTTC	CASSLNGGSYNEQFF	TRBV27	TRBJ2-1	.	once
TGTGCCAGCAGTCGAAGAGGGGGGGTCCCAGCCAAAAACATTCAGTACTTC	CASSRRGGVPAKNIQYF	TRBV28	TRBJ2-4	.	.
TGTGCCTGGAGCCAAGGACTAGCGGGAAGCACAGATACGCAGTATTTT	CAWSQGLAGSTDTQYF	TRBV30	TRBJ2-3	TRBD2	.
TGTGCCAGCAGCGACAGACAGGGAGGATCCCTCTACAATGAGCAGTTCTTC	CASSDRQGGSLYNEQFF	TRBV7-9	TRBJ2-1	.	.
TGCGCCAGCAGCCTATCTAGCGGGAATGAGCAGTTCTTC	CASSLSSGNEQFF	TRBV4-1	TRBJ2-1	TRBD2	.
TGTGCCAGCAGTCCAAGACTCTACGAGCAGTACTTC	CASSPRLYEQYF	TRBV28	TRBJ2-7	.	.
TGCGCCAGCATTTCAGACACCTCCTACGAGCAGTACTTC	CASISDTSYEQYF	TRBV10-2	TRBJ2-7	.	.
TGTGCCAGCACTAGAGGTGGTACGACCTACGAGCAGTACTTC	CASTRGGTTYEQYF	TRBV27	TRBJ2-7	.	.
TGTGCCAGCAGCTTGACGGCTAGCAGGTACAATGAGCAGTTCTTC	CASSLTASRYNEQFF	TRBV5-4	TRBJ2-1	.	.
TGTGCCAGCAGCGTAGCCCCGGGCAGGGTCCCACCAGGGATCGCTAACTATGGCTACACCTTC	CASSVAPGRVPPGIANYGYTF	TRBV9	TRBJ1-2	.	few
TGCGCCAGCAGCGTACTAGCGGGAGTCACCGGGGAGCTGTTTTTT	CASSVLAGVTGELFF	TRBV4-1	TRBJ2-2	TRBD2	.
TGTGCCAGCAGCGTAGCACCGACAGGGATCTACTATGGCTACACCTTC	CASSVAPTGIYYGYTF	TRBV9	TRBJ1-2	TRBD1	.
TGTGCCACCAGCAGAACAGGGGGGCACAGTTCCGAGCAGTACTTC	CATSRTGGHSSEQYF	TRBV15	TRBJ2-7	TRBD1	.
TGTGCCAGCAGCGCAGGACTAGCGGGTAGCACAGATACGCAGTATTTT	CASSAGLAGSTDTQYF	TRBV9	TRBJ2-3	TRBD2	.
TGTGCCAGCAGACAGGGTCGGACAGATACGCAGTATTTT	CASRQGRTDTQYF	TRBV28	TRBJ2-3	.	.
TGTGCCAGCAAAGGGACTGGAGGGGATGAGCAGTTCTTC	CASKGTGGDEQFF	TRBV6-5	TRBJ2-1	.	.
TGCAGCGTTATAGTCAGGAGCGGCACTGAAGCTTTCTTT	CSVIVRSGTEAFF	TRBV29-1	TRBJ1-1	.	.
TGTGCCAGTAAAGGACAGAATAATGAAAAACTGTTTTTT	CASKGQNNEKLFF	TRBV6-5	TRBJ1-4	.	.
TGTGCCAGTAGCCTAATGACAGGAACCATGAACACTGAAGCTTTCTTT	CASSLMTGTMNTEAFF	TRBV19	TRBJ1-1	.	.
TGTGCCAGCAGCTCTACCGGGTTCGATACGCAGTATTTT	CASSSTGFDTQYF	TRBV7-8	TRBJ2-3	.	.
TGTGCCAGTAGTATAGGGCGACTAGGGGATTTGCGGGAGCAGTTCTTC	CASSIGRLGDLREQFF	TRBV19	TRBJ2-1	.	.
TGTGCCACCAGCACTGGGGGGGGGAGCTCCTACGAGCAGTACTTC	CATSTGGGSSYEQYF	TRBV15	TRBJ2-7	TRBD2	.
TGTGCCAGCAGCCCTCAGGTGTCCTACGAGCAGTACTTC	CASSPQVSYEQYF	TRBV7-2	TRBJ2-7	.	once
TGTGCCAGCAGCTCAGCCTCAGGGGTCTACGAGCAGTACTTC	CASSSASGVYEQYF	TRBV5-6	TRBJ2-7	.	.
TGTGCCAGCAGCCTCGGGGGGGGGTGGACTGAAGCTTTCTTT	CASSLGGGWTEAFF	TRBV7-2	TRBJ1-1	.	few
TGTGCCAGCAGCAAAGAGGGCCAGCGGGGTAGCTCCTACAATGAGCAGTTCTTC	CASSKEGQRGSSYNEQFF	TRBV21-1	TRBJ2-1	.	.
TGTGCCAGCAGTAGGGGACAACTTCGTCTCACCGGGGAGCTGTTTTTT	CASSRGQLRLTGELFF	TRBV2	TRBJ2-2	.	.
TGTGCCAGCACCGACAGGGGGATCAGCACAGATACGCAGTATTTT	CASTDRGISTDTQYF	TRBV6-1	TRBJ2-3	TRBD1	.
TGTGCCAGCAACTTACAGGGGACCCATGGCTACACCTTC	CASNLQGTHGYTF	TRBV5-4	TRBJ1-2	TRBD1	.
TGCGCCAGCAGCCAAGAATTCAGGGCCTACGAGCAGTACTTC	CASSQEFRAYEQYF	TRBV4-1	TRBJ2-7	.	.
TGTGCCAGCAGCCACACAGAGACCTTCAATCAGCCCCAGCATTTT	CASSHTETFNQPQHF	TRBV28	TRBJ1-5	.	few
TGCAGCGTTGATGGACTACAGAACACCGGGGAGCTGTTTTTT	CSVDGLQNTGELFF	TRBV29-1	TRBJ2-2	.	once
TGTGCCAGCAGATTCTCCCCGCGGTCGAACACCGGGGAGCTGTTTTTT	CASRFSPRSNTGELFF	TRBV27	TRBJ2-2	.	.
TGTGCCAGCAGCGCACCCGGGACAGGGGATGGAAACATTCAGTACTTC	CASSAPGTGDGNIQYF	TRBV7-9	TRBJ2-4	TRBD1	.
TGTGCCAGTAGTCGGGGATCTGAAGCTTTCTTT	CASSRGSEAFF	TRBV19	TRBJ1-1	.	.
TGTGCCAGCAGCGTCGGACAGGGGGGGCCTGAAGCTTTCTTT	CASSVGQGGPEAFF	TRBV9	TRBJ1-1	TRBD1	.
TGTGCCAGCAGCATAAGGACATCTAACTATGGCTACACCTTC	CASSIRTSNYGYTF	TRBV7-2	TRBJ1-2	.	.
TGTGCCAGCCGTTTACGGGGGGAGTCGGAGACCCAGTACTTC	CASRLRGESETQYF	TRBV6-5	TRBJ2-5	TRBD2	.